This is a list of T cell receptor beta chains from one sample in a study of T cells in Graves' hyperthyroidism and ophthalmopathy. TCRdb re-analysed the multiplex PCR reads in MiXCR, keeping a single row per CDR3 protein. This table holds 150,000 or so distinct CDR3 sequences, approximately 20% found once. Material for sequencing was blood. The source of these receptors is a woman in her forties or fifties with Graves' hyperthyroidism that later progressed to Graves' ophthalmopathy. Both conserved end residues are part of each CDR3. The D gene is left open where the match is weak. Expanded clones get a size class; other rows say once, few or many, or leave the size out.

>TRBD2|NA|14|TRBV20-1|TRBJ2-7
TGCAGTGCTTCCTTGCTAGCGGGATTTTACGAGCAGTACTTC
CSASLLAGFYEQYF
>NA|many|17|TRBV6-1|TRBJ1-1
TGTGCCAGCAGTGTCCAGGGGCTGCGACCAACCAGGACTGAAGCTTTCTTT
CASSVQGLRPTRTEAFF
>NA|NA|16|TRBV7-8|TRBJ1-5
TGTGCCAGCAGCTTAATGGGGGGCCCAAGCAATCAGCCCCAGCATTTT
CASSLMGGPSNQPQHF
>NA|many|15|TRBV11-2|TRBJ1-1
TGTGCCAGCAGCCAAGGGGCAGCAGTCAGGGCTGAAGCTTTCTTT
CASSQGAAVRAEAFF
>NA|many|17|TRBV3-1|TRBJ1-3
TGTGCCAGCAGCGTCACTGCCGGGACACACTCTGGAAACACCATATATTTT
CASSVTAGTHSGNTIYF
>NA|NA|17|TRBV9|TRBJ1-6
TGTGCCAGCAGCGTCCGGACCTTGTATGGGTTCCGTTCACCCCTCCACTTT
CASSVRTLYGFRSPLHF
>TRBD2|NA|16|TRBV20-1|TRBJ2-1
TGCAGTGCTAGAGATCTGGGCGGGGGGACTTTGAATGAGCAGTTCTTC
CSARDLGGGTLNEQFF
>TRBD2|few|15|TRBV11-2|TRBJ2-7
TGTGCCAGCAGCTTCACTAGCGGGAGTTCCGCCGAGCAGTACTTC
CASSFTSGSSAEQYF
>NA|few|12|TRBV6-1|TRBJ2-1
TGTGCCAGCAGTGTCTCAAGGGGGGTCTGGTTCTTC
CASSVSRGVWFF
>NA|many|11|TRBV2|TRBJ2-3
TGTGCCACAACCCAAGTAGATACGCAGTATTTT
CATTQVDTQYF
>TRBD1|few|15|TRBV12-3/TRBV12-4|TRBJ1-6
TGTGCCAGCAGCCCCGGGGACAGGGTTTTTTCACCCCTCCACTTT
CASSPGDRVFSPLHF
>NA|NA|14|TRBV5-4|TRBJ1-4
TGTGCCAGCAGCGTGGGACTGATGAATGAAAAACTGTTTTTT
CASSVGLMNEKLFF
>TRBD1|NA|11|TRBV29-1|TRBJ2-7
TGCAGCGCAGGACAGGGCCACGAGCAGTACTTC
CSAGQGHEQYF
>NA|NA|16|TRBV7-9|TRBJ2-3
TGTGCCGGCAGCCCGGACTTGGCGCTTCGCACAGATACGCAGTATTTT
CAGSPDLALRTDTQYF
>NA|many|14|TRBV29-1|TRBJ2-3
TGCAGCGTCCCCCTAGGGGCGGGCACAGATACGCAGTATTTT
CSVPLGAGTDTQYF
>TRBD2|many|15|TRBV11-2|TRBJ2-1
TGTGCCAGCAGCTTCAGCGGGGCCTCCTACAATGAGCAGTTCTTC
CASSFSGASYNEQFF
>NA|many|14|TRBV20-1|TRBJ2-1
TGCAGTGCTAGAGATTCGAGCTCCTACAATGAGCAGTTCTTC
CSARDSSSYNEQFF
>NA|few|14|TRBV25-1|TRBJ2-5
TGTGCCAGCAGTGAATATAAGGTCCCGGGGACCCAGTACTTC
CASSEYKVPGTQYF
>TRBD2|many|14|TRBV20-1|TRBJ2-1
TGCAGTGCTTTAGCGGGAGGGCCGAGACGGGAGCAGTTCTTC
CSALAGGPRREQFF
>NA|NA|14|TRBV27|TRBJ1-6
TGTGCCAGCAGTTTATCTGGGGTAGGGTCACCCCTCCACTTT
CASSLSGVGSPLHF
>NA|NA|9|TRBV20-1|TRBJ2-3
TGCAGTGCCAGAGATCCCCAGTATTTT
CSARDPQYF
>NA|many|16|TRBV6-1|TRBJ2-1
TGTGCCAGCAGAACTCTACGGACGAACTCCTACAATGAGCAGTTCTTC
CASRTLRTNSYNEQFF
>NA|few|15|TRBV20-1|TRBJ1-3
TGCAGTGCCGGTGGCCCAAAAGGCTCTGGAAACACCATATATTTT
CSAGGPKGSGNTIYF
>NA|NA|16|TRBV27|TRBJ2-2
TGTGCCAGCAGTTTCGCAGGGGTCCATGGCACCGGGGAGCTGTTTTTT
CASSFAGVHGTGELFF
>TRBD2|NA|16|TRBV2|TRBJ2-2
TGTGCCAGCAGTTACTCGAAGGGAGGGGAATCCGGGGAGCTGTTTTTT
CASSYSKGGESGELFF
>NA|NA|12|TRBV11-2|TRBJ2-2
TGTGCCAGCAGCTTAAAAGCCGGGGAGCTGTTTTTT
CASSLKAGELFF
>TRBD2|many|14|TRBV30|TRBJ2-2
TGTGCCTCCGAGCGGGAGAGGTTCACCGGGGAGCTGTTTTTT
CASERERFTGELFF
>NA|few|16|TRBV6-6|TRBJ2-6
TGTGCCAGCAGTTACATGAGCAACTCTGGGGCCAACGTCCTGACTTTC
CASSYMSNSGANVLTF
>NA|NA|10|TRBV6-5|TRBJ1-2
TGTGCCAGCAGTATGAATGGCTACACCTTC
CASSMNGYTF
>TRBD2|many|15|TRBV19|TRBJ2-1
TGTGCCAGTAGCCCACTAGCGGTGTCCTACAATGAGCAGTTCTTC
CASSPLAVSYNEQFF
>NA|NA|13|TRBV10-3|TRBJ2-3
TGTGCCATCAGTGAGTCGGGGACAGATACGCAGTATTTT
CAISESGTDTQYF
>NA|many|13|TRBV19|TRBJ2-5
TGTGCCAGTTCATACGCCTACCAAGAGACCCAGTACTTC
CASSYAYQETQYF
>TRBD2|few|17|TRBV19|TRBJ2-1
TGTGCCAGTAGTATTCGGGTAGCGGGAGGGCCGAGAGCTGAGCAGTTCTTC
CASSIRVAGGPRAEQFF
>TRBD1|many|15|TRBV5-8|TRBJ2-5
TGTGCCAGCAGCGCCCCACAGGGGGCCGGTGAGACCCAGTACTTC
CASSAPQGAGETQYF
>NA|few|12|TRBV28|TRBJ1-6
TGTGCCAGCAACGGGGTTAATTCACCCCTCCACTTT
CASNGVNSPLHF
>NA|NA|15|TRBV6-1|TRBJ2-2
TGTGCCAGCAGTGACAGGGGGGGGAACACCGGGGAGCTGTTTTTT
CASSDRGGNTGELFF
>TRBD2|few|18|TRBV15|TRBJ2-1
TGTGCCACCAGCAGAGGGGGACTAGCGGGAGTGAACGACAATGAGCAGTTCTTC
CATSRGGLAGVNDNEQFF
>TRBD2|NA|13|TRBV19|TRBJ2-3
TGTGCCAGTAGTGGGACTAGCGGGGATACGCAGTATTTT
CASSGTSGDTQYF
>NA|few|14|TRBV7-9|TRBJ1-1
TGTGCCAGCAGCTTAAGTATCGATGGTGGTGAAGCTTTCTTT
CASSLSIDGGEAFF
>NA|many|14|TRBV11-2|TRBJ2-4
TGTGCCAGCAGCTTCCGGGGGGCCAAAAACATTCAGTACTTC
CASSFRGAKNIQYF
>NA|few|12|TRBV19|TRBJ2-1
TGTGCCAGTAGTCAGTACCACAATGAGCAGTTCTTC
CASSQYHNEQFF
>TRBD1|NA|16|TRBV5-1|TRBJ2-3
TGCGCCAGCAGCTTGACTCCGGGACAGGGCACAGATACGCAGTATTTT
CASSLTPGQGTDTQYF
>NA|many|15|TRBV6-1|TRBJ2-7
TGTGCCAGCAGTCCCCGGACAGAGGACTCCTACGAGCAGTACTTC
CASSPRTEDSYEQYF
>NA|many|14|TRBV9|TRBJ2-2
TGTGCCAGCAGCCCAGGGGTGTTCTCCGGGGAGCTGTTTTTT
CASSPGVFSGELFF
>TRBD1|NA|18|TRBV27|TRBJ2-1
TGTGCCAGCAGTGTCCGGGTTAAGACAGGGGGCTCCTACAATGAGCAGTTCTTC
CASSVRVKTGGSYNEQFF